The TCR beta chain described here comes from a study of T cells after yellow fever vaccination. Ten or more counts support this clonotype. Its antigen is currently unknown. Study-level points and caveats: Subsequent booster samples again held most clones from primary vaccination (96% CD4, 85% to 90% CD8). A weaker secondary response peaked on day 5, the primary on day 15. Clonotypes shared by both compartments, CD4 and CD8, made up a small share.

Production of TCR cDNA was by 5'RACE template switching, which also added a universal primer site and UMIs. In TCRdb, the 5' RACE reads were re-called with MiXCR into one record per CDR3 protein. This sample has 250,000 or so distinct CDR3 sequences, with over 6.5% found just once. Trimming removed 2 bases from V and 6 bases from J, with 7 bases in between. The CDR3 totals 12 residues. Germline V CDR1 and CDR2: DFQATT, SNEGSKA (reference sequence). This clonotype was sampled from a man aged 25-45 years who received the YFV17D yellow fever vaccine. This rearrangement joins TRBV20-1 to TRBJ1-4; a possible D gene is TRBD1 (5 bases). The sample consisted of CD4+ T cells sorted from PBMCs, taken on the day of the yellow fever booster vaccination. The CDR3 nucleotides are TGCAGTGCTAGAACCAGGGATGAAAAACTGTTTTTT. Protein product: CSARTRDEKLFF.